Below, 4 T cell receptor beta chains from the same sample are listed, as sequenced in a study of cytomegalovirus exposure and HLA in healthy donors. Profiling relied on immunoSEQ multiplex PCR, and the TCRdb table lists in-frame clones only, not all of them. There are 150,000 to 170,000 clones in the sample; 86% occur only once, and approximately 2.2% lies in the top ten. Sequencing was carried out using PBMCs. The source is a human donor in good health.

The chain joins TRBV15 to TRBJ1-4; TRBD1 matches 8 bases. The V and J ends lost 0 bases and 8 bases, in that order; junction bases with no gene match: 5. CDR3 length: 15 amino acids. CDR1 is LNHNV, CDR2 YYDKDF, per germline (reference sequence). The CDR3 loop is CATSREDRGGEKLFF. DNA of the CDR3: TGTGCCACCAGCAGAGAAGACAGGGGAGGCGAAAAACTGTTTTTT. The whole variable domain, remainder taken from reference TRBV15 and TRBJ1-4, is DAMVIQNPRYQVTQFGKPVTLSCSQTLNHNVMYWYQQKSSQAPKLLFHYYDKDFNNEADTPDNFQSRRPNTSFCFLDIRSPGLGDTAMYLCATSREDRGGEKLFFGSGTQLSVL.

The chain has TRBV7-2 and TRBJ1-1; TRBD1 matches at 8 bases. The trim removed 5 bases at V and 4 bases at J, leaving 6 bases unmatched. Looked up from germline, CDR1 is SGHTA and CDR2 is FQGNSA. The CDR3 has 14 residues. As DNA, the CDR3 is TGTGCCAGCAGCCCTGACAGGGGACTCACTGAAGCTTTCTTT. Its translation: CASSPDRGLTEAFF.

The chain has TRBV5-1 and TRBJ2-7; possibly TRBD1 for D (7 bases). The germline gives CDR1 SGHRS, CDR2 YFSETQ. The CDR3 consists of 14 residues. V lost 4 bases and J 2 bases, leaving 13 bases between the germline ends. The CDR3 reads CASSAGQTPYEQYF. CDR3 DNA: TGCGCCAGCAGCGCGGGACAGACTCCCTACGAGCAGTACTTC.

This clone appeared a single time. Here the CDR3 reads CASSVGQGTDTQYF. The CDR3 DNA follows: TGTGCCAGCAGCGTAGGACAGGGCACAGATACGCAGTATTTT. J is TRBJ2-3 and V is TRBV9; maybe TRBD1 (6 bases). CDR1 and CDR2 (germline): SGDLS, YYNGEE. The CDR3 consists of 14 residues. V was cut by 0 bases and J by 1 base, with 6 bases left in between.